This T cell receptor beta chain was captured by sequencing in a study of shared clonotypes between healthy human individuals. Overall study findings and caveats: The study generally estimated greater richness for naive than memory subsets.

The length of the CDR3 is 15 residues. Germline-derived CDR1 and CDR2 are SNHLY and FYNNEI. The V end lost 5 bases, the J end lost 0 bases, and 14 bases lay between the germline ends. Concerning this clone itself: What it binds is not known.

Data came from immunoSEQ multiplex PCR; TCRdb stores just in-frame clones and leaves some out. The table has about 1.1 million clones, approximately 78% seen once. Material: memory CD4+ T cells from PBMCs. Subset of the sample: CD45RA-negative fraction. This receptor was taken from a man younger than 35 in good health. Some clones in this sample may be carry-over from other donors' samples. The V gene is TRBV2, the J gene TRBJ2-7; D might be TRBD1 (6 bases). CDR3 DNA: TGTGCCAGCAGTATTGGACAGTTGAGCTCCTACGAGCAGTACTTC. Translation gives CASSIGQLSSYEQYF.